Below, one TCR beta chain is given with its context. This record belongs to a study of tumour-infiltrating T cells in Burkitt lymphoma. Overall study: Survival, overall and progression-free, tracked with productive clonality.

The data were produced by immunoSEQ multiplex PCR, yet TCRdb's version contains in-frame clones alone and is incomplete. The sample consists of 13,000 or so clones, roughly 87% of them appearing once. With 0 bases removed from V and 7 bases from J, the gap between germline ends came to 12 bases. The V gene's germline CDR1 is LGHNA and CDR2 YSLEER. The CDR3 contains 15 residues. The gene calls are TRBV4-3 and TRBJ2-2; D ambiguous. Sequencing used tumor tissue. The origin of this receptor is a human donor with diffuse large B-cell lymphoma. CDR3 DNA sequence: TGCGCCAGCAGCCAAGAGGTCCAGATCCACGGGGAGCTGTTTTTT. This translates into CASSQEVQIHGELFF.